This T cell receptor (beta chain) derives from a study of T cell changes during pregnancy in multiple sclerosis. Measured with immunoSEQ multiplex PCR; TCRdb has only the in-frame clones, and not every one. The table records 40,000 to 45,000 clones, 89% of them present only once. J gave up 1 base and V 3 bases, and 4 bases lay outside the gene matches. The V gene's germline CDR1 is MDHEN and CDR2 SYDVKM. This CDR3 is built from 15 residues. The source is a female donor with multiple sclerosis, enrolled in a pregnancy study. This sequence joins TRBV28 and TRBJ1-1, with 8 bases that match TRBD1. The input for sequencing was CD4+ T cells from peripheral blood mononuclear cells, taken in the first trimester of pregnancy. The CDR3 DNA sequence: TGTGCCAGCAGTTTTGGAGACAGGGGGAACACTGAAGCTTTCTTT. Translating it yields CASSFGDRGNTEAFF.